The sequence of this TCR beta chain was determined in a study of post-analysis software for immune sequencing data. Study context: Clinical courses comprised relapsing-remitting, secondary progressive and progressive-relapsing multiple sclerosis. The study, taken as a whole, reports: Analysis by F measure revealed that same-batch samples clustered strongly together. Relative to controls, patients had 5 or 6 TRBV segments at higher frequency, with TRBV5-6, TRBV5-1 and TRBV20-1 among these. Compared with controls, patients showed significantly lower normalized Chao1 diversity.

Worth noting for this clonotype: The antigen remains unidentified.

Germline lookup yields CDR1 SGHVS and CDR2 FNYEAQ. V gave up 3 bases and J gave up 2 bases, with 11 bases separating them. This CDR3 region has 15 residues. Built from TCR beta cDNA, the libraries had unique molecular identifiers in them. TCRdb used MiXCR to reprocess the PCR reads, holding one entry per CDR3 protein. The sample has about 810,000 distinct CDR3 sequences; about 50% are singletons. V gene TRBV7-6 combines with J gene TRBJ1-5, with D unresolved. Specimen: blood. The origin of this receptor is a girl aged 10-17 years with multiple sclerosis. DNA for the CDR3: TGTGCCAGCAGCTTGGAACAGAATCGCAATCAGCCCCAGCATTTT. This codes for CASSLEQNRNQPQHF.